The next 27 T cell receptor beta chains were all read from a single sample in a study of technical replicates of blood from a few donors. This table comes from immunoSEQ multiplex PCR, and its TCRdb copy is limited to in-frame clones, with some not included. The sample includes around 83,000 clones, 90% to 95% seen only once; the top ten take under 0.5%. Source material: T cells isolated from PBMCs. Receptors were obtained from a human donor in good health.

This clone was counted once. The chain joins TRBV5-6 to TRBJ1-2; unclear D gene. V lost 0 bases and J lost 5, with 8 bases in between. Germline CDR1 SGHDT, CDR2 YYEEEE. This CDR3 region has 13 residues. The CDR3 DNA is TGTGCCAGCAGCTTGGCAGGAGGATATGGCTACACCTTC. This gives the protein CASSLAGGYGYTF.

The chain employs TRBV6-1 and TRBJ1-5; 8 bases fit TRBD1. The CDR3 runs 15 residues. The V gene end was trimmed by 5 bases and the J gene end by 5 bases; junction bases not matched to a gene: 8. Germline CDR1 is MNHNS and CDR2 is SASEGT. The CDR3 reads CASSLTGVLDQPQHF. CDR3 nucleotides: TGTGCCAGCAGTTTGACAGGGGTGTTAGATCAGCCCCAGCATTTT.

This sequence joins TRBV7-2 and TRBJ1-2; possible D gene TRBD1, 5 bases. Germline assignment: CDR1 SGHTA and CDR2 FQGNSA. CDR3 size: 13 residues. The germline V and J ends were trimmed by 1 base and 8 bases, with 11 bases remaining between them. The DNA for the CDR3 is TGTGCCAGCAGCTTAGGCAGGGAACGCGGCTACACCTTC. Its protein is CASSLGRERGYTF.

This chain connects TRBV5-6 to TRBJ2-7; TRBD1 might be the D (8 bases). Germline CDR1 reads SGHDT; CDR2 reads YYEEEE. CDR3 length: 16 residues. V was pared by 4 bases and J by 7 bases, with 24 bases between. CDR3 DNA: TGTGCCAGCAGCCTTTTCAGCGGGACAGGTTCGGGAGAGCAGTACTTC. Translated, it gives CASSLFSGTGSGEQYF.

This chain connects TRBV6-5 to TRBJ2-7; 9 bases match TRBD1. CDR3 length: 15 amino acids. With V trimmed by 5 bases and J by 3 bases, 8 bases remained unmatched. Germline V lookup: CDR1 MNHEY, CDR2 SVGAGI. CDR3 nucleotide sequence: TGTGCCAGCAGTGCTGGGACAGGGACCTTCTACGAGCAGTACTTC. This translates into CASSAGTGTFYEQYF.

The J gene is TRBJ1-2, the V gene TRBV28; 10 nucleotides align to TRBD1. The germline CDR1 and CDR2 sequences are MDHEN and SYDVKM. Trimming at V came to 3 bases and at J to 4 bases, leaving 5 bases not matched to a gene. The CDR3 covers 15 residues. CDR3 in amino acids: CASSFGQGVSYGYTF. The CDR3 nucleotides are TGTGCCAGCAGTTTCGGACAGGGGGTATCCTATGGCTACACCTTC.

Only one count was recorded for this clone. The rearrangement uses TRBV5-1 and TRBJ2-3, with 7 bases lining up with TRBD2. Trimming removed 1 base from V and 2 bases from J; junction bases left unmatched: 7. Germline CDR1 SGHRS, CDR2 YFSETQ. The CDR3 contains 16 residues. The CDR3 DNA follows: TGCGCCAGCAGCTTGAAGCGGGACCCCTACACAGATACGCAGTATTTT. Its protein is CASSLKRDPYTDTQYF.

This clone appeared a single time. The CDR3 region has the DNA TGTGCCAGCGGAATCGCTAGCGGAGTCTACAATGAGCAGTTCTTC. Its translation is CASGIASGVYNEQFF. This chain links TRBV6-5 with TRBJ2-1; 7 bases are shared with TRBD2. This CDR3 spans 15 amino acids. Germline CDR1 and CDR2: MNHEY and SVGAGI. With 8 bases clipped from V and 3 bases from J, the junction kept 10 bases outside the gene matches.

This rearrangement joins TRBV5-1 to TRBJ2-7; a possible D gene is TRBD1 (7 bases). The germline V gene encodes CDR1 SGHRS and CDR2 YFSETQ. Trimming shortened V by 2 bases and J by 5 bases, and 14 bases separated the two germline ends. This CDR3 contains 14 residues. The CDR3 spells CASSLWQGGNEQYF. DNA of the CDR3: TGCGCCAGCAGCTTATGGCAGGGGGGCAACGAGCAGTACTTC.

As DNA, the CDR3 is TGCGCCAGCATCTACCCGTCAGGGGATTTCACAGATACGCAGTATTTT. Translated: CASIYPSGDFTDTQYF. This chain connects TRBV23-1 to TRBJ2-3; tentatively, D is TRBD1 (6 bases). TRBV23-1 is an open reading frame whose function is uncertain. V was trimmed by 7 bases and J by 2 bases, leaving 19 bases between them. CDR3 size: 16 residues.

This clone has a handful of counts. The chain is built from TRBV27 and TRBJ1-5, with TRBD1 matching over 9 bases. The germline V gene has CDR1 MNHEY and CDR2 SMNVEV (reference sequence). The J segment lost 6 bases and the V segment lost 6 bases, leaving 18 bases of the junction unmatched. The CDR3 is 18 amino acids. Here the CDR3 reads CASSSAVGTGRLSQPQHF. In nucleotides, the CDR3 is TGTGCCAGCAGCTCCGCCGTCGGGACAGGGAGGCTAAGTCAGCCCCAGCATTTT.

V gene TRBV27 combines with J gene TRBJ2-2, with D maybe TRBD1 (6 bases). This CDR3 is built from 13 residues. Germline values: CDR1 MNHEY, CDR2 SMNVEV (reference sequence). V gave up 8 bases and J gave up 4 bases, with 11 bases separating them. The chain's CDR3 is CASSQGPTGELFF. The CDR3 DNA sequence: TGTGCCAGCTCACAGGGTCCCACCGGGGAGCTGTTTTTT.

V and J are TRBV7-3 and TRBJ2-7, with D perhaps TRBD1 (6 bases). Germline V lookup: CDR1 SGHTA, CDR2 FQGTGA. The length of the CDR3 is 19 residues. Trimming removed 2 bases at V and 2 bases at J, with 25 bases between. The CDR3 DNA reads TGTGCCAGCAGCTTATTCCCGATGGGATCACAGGGATCCCCCTACGAGCAGTACTTC. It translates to CASSLFPMGSQGSPYEQYF.

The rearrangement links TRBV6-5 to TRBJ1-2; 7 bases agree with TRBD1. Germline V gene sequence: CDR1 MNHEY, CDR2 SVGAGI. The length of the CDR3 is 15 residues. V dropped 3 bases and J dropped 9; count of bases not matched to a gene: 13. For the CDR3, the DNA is TGTGCCAGCAGTTATAACGAAAGACAGGGAGAAAGCTACACCTTC. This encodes CASSYNERQGESYTF.

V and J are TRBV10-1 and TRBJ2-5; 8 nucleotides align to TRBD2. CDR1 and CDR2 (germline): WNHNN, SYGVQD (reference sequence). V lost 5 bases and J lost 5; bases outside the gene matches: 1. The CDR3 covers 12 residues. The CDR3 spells CASSSGSETQYF. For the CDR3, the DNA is TGCGCCAGCAGTAGCGGGAGTGAGACCCAGTACTTC.

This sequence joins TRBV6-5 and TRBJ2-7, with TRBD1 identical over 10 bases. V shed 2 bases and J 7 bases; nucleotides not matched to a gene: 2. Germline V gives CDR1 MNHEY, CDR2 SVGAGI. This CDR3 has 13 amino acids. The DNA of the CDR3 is TGTGCCAGCAGTTACGACAGGGGGCGGGAGCAGTACTTC. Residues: CASSYDRGREQYF.

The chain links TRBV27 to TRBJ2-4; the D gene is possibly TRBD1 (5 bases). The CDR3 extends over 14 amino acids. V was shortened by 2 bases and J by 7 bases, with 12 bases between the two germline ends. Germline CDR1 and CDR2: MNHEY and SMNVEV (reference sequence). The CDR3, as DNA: TGTGCCAGCAGTTTAAAAGGGGCAATGAACATTCAGTACTTC. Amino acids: CASSLKGAMNIQYF.

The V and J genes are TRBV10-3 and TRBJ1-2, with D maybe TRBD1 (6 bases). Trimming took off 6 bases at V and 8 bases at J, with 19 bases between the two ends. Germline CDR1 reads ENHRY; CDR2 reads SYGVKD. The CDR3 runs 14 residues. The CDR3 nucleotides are TGTGCCATCAGGGAACAGGGTACCTTAGGGGGCTACACCTTC. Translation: CAIREQGTLGGYTF.

DNA for the CDR3: TGTGCCAGCTCACCGCCCGGGACTAGCGGGACCAATGAGCAGTTCTTC. Its translation: CASSPPGTSGTNEQFF. This sequence joins TRBV18 and TRBJ2-1; 13 positions match TRBD2. This CDR3 is 16 amino acids long. Germline loops: CDR1 KGHSH, CDR2 LQKENI. V dropped 3 bases and J dropped 6; count of bases not matched to a gene: 5.

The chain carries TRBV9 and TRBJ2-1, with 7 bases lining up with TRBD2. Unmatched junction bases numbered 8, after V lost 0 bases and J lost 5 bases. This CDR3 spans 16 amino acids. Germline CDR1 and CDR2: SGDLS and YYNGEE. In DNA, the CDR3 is TGTGCCAGCAGCGTAGTCGGCCTAGCGGATAACAATGAGCAGTTCTTC. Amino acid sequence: CASSVVGLADNNEQFF.

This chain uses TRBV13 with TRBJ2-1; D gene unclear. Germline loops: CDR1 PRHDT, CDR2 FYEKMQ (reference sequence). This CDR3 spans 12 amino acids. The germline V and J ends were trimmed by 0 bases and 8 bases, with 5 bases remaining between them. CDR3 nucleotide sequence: TGTGCCAGCAGCTTAGGTAATTATGAGCAGTTCTTC. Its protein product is CASSLGNYEQFF. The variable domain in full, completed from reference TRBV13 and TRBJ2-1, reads AAGVIQSPRHLIKEKRETATLKCYPIPRHDTVYWYQQGPGQDPQFLISFYEKMQSDKGSIPDRFSAQQFSDYHSELNMSSLELGDSALYFCASSLGNYEQFFGPGTRLTVL.

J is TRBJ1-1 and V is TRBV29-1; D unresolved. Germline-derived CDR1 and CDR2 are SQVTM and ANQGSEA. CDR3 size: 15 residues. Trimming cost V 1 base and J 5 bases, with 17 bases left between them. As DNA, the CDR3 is TGCAGCGTTGAAGCCCCCACGGGAGGGAATACTGAAGCTTTCTTT. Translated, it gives CSVEAPTGGNTEAFF.

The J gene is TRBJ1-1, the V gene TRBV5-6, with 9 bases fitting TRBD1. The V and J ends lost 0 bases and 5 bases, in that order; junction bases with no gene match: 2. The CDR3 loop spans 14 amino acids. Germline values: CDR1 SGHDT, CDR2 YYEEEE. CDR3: CASSLGTGVTEAFF. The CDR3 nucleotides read TGTGCCAGCAGCTTGGGGACAGGGGTGACTGAAGCTTTCTTT.

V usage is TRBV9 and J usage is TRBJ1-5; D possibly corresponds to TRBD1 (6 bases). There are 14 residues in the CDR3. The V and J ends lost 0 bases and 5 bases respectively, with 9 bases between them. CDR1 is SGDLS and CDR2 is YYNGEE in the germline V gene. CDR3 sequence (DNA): TGTGCCAGCAGCGTAGCGTCAGGGGATCAGCCCCAGCATTTT. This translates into CASSVASGDQPQHF.

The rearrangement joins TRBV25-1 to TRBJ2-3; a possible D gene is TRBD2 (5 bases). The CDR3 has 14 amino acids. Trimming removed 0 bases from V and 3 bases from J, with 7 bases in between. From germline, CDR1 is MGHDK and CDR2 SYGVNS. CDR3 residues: CASSEYTGTDTQYF. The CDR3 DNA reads TGTGCCAGCAGTGAATACACGGGGACAGATACGCAGTATTTT.

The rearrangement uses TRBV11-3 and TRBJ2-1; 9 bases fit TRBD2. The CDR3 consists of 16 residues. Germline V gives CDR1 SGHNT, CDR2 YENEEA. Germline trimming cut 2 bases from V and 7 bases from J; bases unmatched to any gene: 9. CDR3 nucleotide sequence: TGTGCCAGCAGCTTATCTAGCGGGGCCTCACGGAATGAGCAGTTCTTC. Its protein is CASSLSSGASRNEQFF.

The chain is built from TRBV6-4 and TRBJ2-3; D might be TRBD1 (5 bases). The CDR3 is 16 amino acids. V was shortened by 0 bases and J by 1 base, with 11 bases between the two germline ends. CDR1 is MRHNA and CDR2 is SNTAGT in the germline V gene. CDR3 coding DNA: TGTGCCAGCAGTGACTCAGGGGTAGGGGGCACAGATACGCAGTATTTT. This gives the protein CASSDSGVGGTDTQYF.